The 28 T cell receptor beta chains below all came from one sample that was sequenced in a study of blood T cell repertoires in COVID-19. Profiled with immunoSEQ multiplex PCR; TCRdb holds only in-frame clones, not every one. The sample records approximately 170,000 clones, more than 75% being singletons. The specimen was peripheral blood. These TCRs come from a man aged 18 to 29 with COVID-19, enrolled during active disease.

The J gene is TRBJ2-5, the V gene TRBV24-1, with 11 bases that match TRBD2. The trim removed 4 bases at V and 2 bases at J, leaving 5 bases unmatched. The CDR3 runs to 16 residues. Germline V lookup: CDR1 KGHDR, CDR2 SFDVKD. The CDR3 DNA follows: TGTGCCACCAGTGACCAGGGGACTAGCGGACAAGAGACCCAGTACTTC. The encoded protein is CATSDQGTSGQETQYF.

The gene calls are TRBV6-4 and TRBJ2-2; 9 bases match TRBD2. The CDR3 consists of 16 residues. Germline CDR1 and CDR2: MRHNA and SNTAGT. Unmatched junction bases numbered 2, after V lost 2 bases and J lost 1 base. CDR3 in DNA: TGTGCCAGCAGTGACGGTAGCGGGGGGAACACCGGGGAGCTGTTTTTT. Its protein product is CASSDGSGGNTGELFF.

The genes are TRBV10-3 and TRBJ2-7; perhaps TRBD1 as D (5 bases). The CDR3 has 18 amino acids. CDR1 ENHRY and CDR2 SYGVKD come from the germline V gene. Trimming removed 3 bases at V and 2 bases at J, with 23 bases between. This CDR3 reads CAISDPRVEDRDPYEQYF. In DNA form, the CDR3 reads TGTGCCATCAGTGACCCTAGGGTAGAAGACAGAGACCCCTACGAGCAGTACTTC.

This sequence joins TRBV7-9 and TRBJ2-7; D call uncertain. The V gene lost 2 bases and the J gene lost 2 bases, with 10 bases spanning the gap. Germline loops: CDR1 SEHNR, CDR2 FQNEAQ (reference sequence). The CDR3 is 14 residues long. The CDR3 loop reads CASSLSMRTYEQYF. In DNA, the CDR3 is TGTGCCAGCAGCTTATCTATGAGGACCTACGAGCAGTACTTC.

This clone showed up just once. The chain links TRBV28 to TRBJ2-7; 10 bases fit TRBD1. V dropped 11 bases and J dropped 3; count of bases not matched to a gene: 4. CDR1 is MDHEN and CDR2 is SYDVKM in the germline V gene. The CDR3 has 12 amino acids. DNA for the CDR3: TGTGCCGTCCGGGACAGGGGCTACGAGCAGTACTTC. This sequence encodes CAVRDRGYEQYF.

The chain couples TRBV7-2 to TRBJ2-5; D is undetermined. Trimming pared 5 bases from V and 4 bases from J, leaving 5 bases between. Per the germline V gene, CDR1 is SGHTA and CDR2 is FQGNSA. The CDR3 totals 11 residues. The CDR3 here is CASSPGETQYF. As DNA, the CDR3 is TGTGCCAGCAGCCCCGGAGAGACCCAGTACTTC.

This clone is a singleton in its sample. This rearrangement joins TRBV5-1 to TRBJ2-1; 8 nucleotides align to TRBD1. This CDR3 is built from 16 residues. With 0 bases clipped from V and 6 bases from J, the junction kept 8 bases outside the gene matches. CDR1 is SGHRS, CDR2 YFSETQ, per germline. The DNA of the CDR3 is TGCGCCAGCAGCTTGGGAGTTTTACAGGGGGTCAATGAGCAGTTCTTC. Its protein product is CASSLGVLQGVNEQFF.

The chain couples TRBV9 to TRBJ1-2, with D hard to call. The V end lost 0 bases, the J end lost 4 bases, and 13 bases lay between the germline ends. There are 15 residues in the CDR3. Germline V gene lookup returns CDR1 SGDLS and CDR2 YYNGEE. The CDR3 DNA follows: TGTGCCAGCAGCGTAGGTGGGAGGGCCAGCTATGGCTACACCTTC. Its translation is CASSVGGRASYGYTF.

This clone occurred a few times. The chain has TRBV10-3 and TRBJ2-2; 8 nucleotides match TRBD2. Germline lookup yields CDR1 ENHRY and CDR2 SYGVKD. The CDR3 consists of 16 residues. V shed 3 bases, J shed 3 bases, and the junction held 6 bases outside the gene matches. CDR3 sequence: CAISDSGGADTGELFF. CDR3 nucleotide sequence: TGTGCCATCAGTGATTCCGGGGGGGCGGACACCGGGGAGCTGTTTTTT.

The chain is built from TRBV5-1 and TRBJ2-1, with 9 bases aligning to TRBD1. J gave up 3 bases and V 7 bases, and 8 bases lay outside the gene matches. The CDR3 runs 15 residues. CDR1 and CDR2 from the germline V gene are SGHRS and YFSETQ. CDR3 residues: CASRPTGGYYNEQFF. As DNA, the CDR3 is TGCGCCAGCCGACCAACAGGGGGCTACTACAATGAGCAGTTCTTC.

This clone was picked up one time. The rearrangement uses TRBV6-1 and TRBJ2-5; D may be TRBD1 (6 bases). V dropped 2 bases and J dropped 1 base, with 11 bases sitting between them. CDR1 and CDR2 from the germline V gene are MNHNS and SASEGT. The CDR3 has 15 residues. The CDR3 sequence is CASSENGQIQETQYF. CDR3 bases: TGTGCCAGCAGTGAAAACGGACAGATCCAAGAGACCCAGTACTTC.

This rearrangement joins TRBV3-1 (or the pseudogene TRBV3-2) to TRBJ2-3; 8 nucleotides align to TRBD2. Germline V lookup: CDR1 LGHDT, CDR2 YNNKEL (reference sequence). V shed 0 bases, J shed 6 bases, and the junction held 8 bases outside the gene matches. The CDR3 contains 16 residues. The CDR3 is CASSQDPSGREDTQYF. CDR3 DNA: TGTGCCAGCAGCCAAGATCCTAGCGGGCGAGAGGATACGCAGTATTTT.

In its sample, this clone was seen once. V is TRBV5-6 and J is TRBJ2-1; 9 bases map to TRBD2. Per germline, CDR1 SGHDT and CDR2 YYEEEE. CDR3 length: 15 residues. V trimming: 3 bases; J trimming: 3 bases; junction bases outside the gene matches: 4. CDR3 bases: TGTGCCAGCAGCTGGACTAGCGCCTTCTACAATGAGCAGTTCTTC. Translation gives CASSWTSAFYNEQFF.

This chain uses TRBV7-8 with TRBJ2-7; 13 nucleotides align to TRBD2. This CDR3 comprises 15 residues. The V gene's germline CDR1 is SGHVS and CDR2 FQNEAQ. The trim removed 4 bases at V and 5 bases at J, leaving 5 bases unmatched. CDR3 sequence (DNA): TGTGCCAGCAGCTCTCGGACTAGCGGGAGTCACGAGCAGTACTTC. It encodes CASSSRTSGSHEQYF.

This chain connects TRBV6-6 to TRBJ1-2, with 8 nucleotides matching TRBD1. The CDR3 runs 14 residues. Trimming cost V 5 bases and J 3 bases; bases outside gene matches: 5. CDR1 MNHNY and CDR2 SVGAGI come from the germline V gene (reference sequence). CDR3 amino acids: CASSHRTGYYGYTF. In nucleotides, the CDR3 is TGTGCCAGCAGTCATCGGACAGGGTACTATGGCTACACCTTC.

The chain joins TRBV9 to TRBJ2-7; 8 nucleotides line up with TRBD2. V lost 4 bases to trimming and J lost 9 bases; unmatched junction nucleotides: 15. The CDR3 extends over 15 amino acids. The germline gives CDR1 SGDLS, CDR2 YYNGEE. The CDR3 region has the DNA TGTGCCAGCAGCCCGGGAGGGGGGAGCCGTGTGGGGCAGTACTTC. Protein sequence: CASSPGGGSRVGQYF.

The J gene is TRBJ2-1, the V gene TRBV29-1; TRBD1 is a possible D gene (6 bases). V lost 2 bases and J 6 bases, leaving 8 bases between the germline ends. The length of the CDR3 is 12 residues. Germline V gives CDR1 SQVTM, CDR2 ANQGSEA. CDR3 protein: CSVETGSNEQFF. As DNA, the CDR3 is TGCAGCGTTGAAACAGGGAGCAATGAGCAGTTCTTC.

This clone has just one count. CDR3 DNA: TGTGCCAGCAGCTTAGTTGGTGGACTATCAACCGGGGAGCTGTTTTTT. Translation gives CASSLVGGLSTGELFF. The chain joins TRBV11-3 to TRBJ2-2; maybe TRBD2 (6 bases). The CDR3 spans 16 residues. Germline V lookup: CDR1 SGHNT, CDR2 YENEEA. With 1 base removed from V and 5 bases from J, the gap between germline ends came to 14 bases.

In DNA form, the CDR3 reads TGTGCCAGTAGTACAGGGTATATGAGCAATCAGCCCCAGCATTTT. Residues: CASSTGYMSNQPQHF. This chain joins TRBV19 and TRBJ1-5; possibly TRBD1 for D (5 bases). Trimming took off 4 bases at V and 1 base at J, with 11 bases between the two ends. This CDR3 contains 15 residues. Germline lookup yields CDR1 LNHDA and CDR2 SQIVND (reference sequence).

The chain uses TRBV30 and TRBJ2-7; perhaps TRBD2 as D (5 bases). Looked up from germline, CDR1 is GTSNPN and CDR2 is SVGIG (reference sequence). Trimming pared 2 bases from V and 3 bases from J, leaving 14 bases between. The CDR3 spans 14 residues. The CDR3 loop is CAWSPGLGIYEQYF. In nucleotides, the CDR3 is TGTGCCTGGAGTCCTGGCCTCGGGATCTACGAGCAGTACTTC.

The chain has TRBV19 and TRBJ2-2; TRBD1 agrees at 7 bases. CDR1 LNHDA and CDR2 SQIVND come from the germline V gene (reference sequence). The CDR3 is 17 amino acids. The ends lost 4 bases at V and 0 bases at J; junction bases unmatched: 8. The CDR3 here is CASSTHHTGANTGELFF. CDR3 bases: TGTGCCAGTAGTACACACCACACAGGGGCGAACACCGGGGAGCTGTTTTTT.

This chain uses TRBV10-3 with TRBJ2-3, with a possible D match to TRBD1 (6 bases). The CDR3 is 15 residues long. Per germline, CDR1 ENHRY and CDR2 SYGVKD. V shed 2 bases and J shed 2 bases, with 11 bases lying between them. The CDR3 here is CAISEGQMFTDTQYF. CDR3 nucleotide sequence: TGTGCCATCAGTGAGGGACAGATGTTCACAGATACGCAGTATTTT.

CDR3 sequence reads: CASSQDRGQRSPLHF. CDR3 DNA: TGCGCCAGCAGCCAAGATAGGGGACAGAGATCACCCCTCCACTTT. The chain combines TRBV4-1 with TRBJ1-6, with TRBD1 matching 7 bases. The germline gives CDR1 MGHRA, CDR2 YSYEKL. Losses at the gene ends were 0 bases for V and 10 bases for J; bases not matched to a gene: 6. The CDR3 consists of 15 residues.

The J gene is TRBJ2-7, the V gene TRBV29-1; TRBD2 matches 7 bases. The CDR3 spans 14 residues. Trimming removed 3 bases from V and 0 bases from J; junction bases left unmatched: 5. CDR1 and CDR2 from the germline V gene are SQVTM and ANQGSEA. CDR3 bases: TGCAGCGTTGAGGTGCGGGGGAGCTCCTACGAGCAGTACTTC. Translating gives CSVEVRGSSYEQYF.

The rearrangement joins TRBV13 to TRBJ1-2; D might be TRBD1 (5 bases). Germline V CDR1 and CDR2: PRHDT, FYEKMQ (reference sequence). The CDR3 is made up of 13 amino acids. V dropped 7 bases and J dropped 3 bases, with 12 bases sitting between them. The chain's CDR3 is CASKSGSHYGYTF. The CDR3 region has the DNA TGTGCCAGCAAGTCAGGGTCGCACTATGGCTACACCTTC.

This clone was counted a single time. The rearrangement links TRBV6-4 to TRBJ2-7, with TRBD1 matching over 7 bases. Germline V gives CDR1 MRHNA, CDR2 SNTAGT. Trimming cost V 3 bases and J 3 bases; bases outside gene matches: 8. The CDR3 is made up of 15 amino acids. CDR3 DNA: TGTGCCAGCAGTGAAACAGGGGCATTCAGCTACGAGCAGTACTTC. This encodes CASSETGAFSYEQYF.

This sequence joins TRBV18 and TRBJ2-1, with TRBD2 matching 12 bases. J gave up 7 bases and V 6 bases, and 7 bases lay outside the gene matches. Germline V gives CDR1 KGHSH, CDR2 LQKENI. CDR3 length: 15 residues. The CDR3 region has the DNA TGTGCCAGCTCGAGACTAGCGGGAGTTTCGAATGAGCAGTTCTTC. Its translation is CASSRLAGVSNEQFF.

CDR3 loop: CASSLARTSGGPEAQYF. CDR3 coding DNA: TGTGCCAGCAGCTTAGCGCGGACTAGCGGAGGGCCCGAGGCGCAGTATTTT. This rearrangement joins TRBV7-8 to TRBJ2-3, with TRBD2 matching 10 bases. This CDR3 is built from 17 residues. Germline assignment: CDR1 SGHVS and CDR2 FQNEAQ. J lost 10 bases, V lost 0 bases, and 13 bases had no gene match.